The source of this T cell receptor (beta chain) is a study of cytomegalovirus exposure and HLA in healthy donors. With 60 Vbeta and 13 Jbeta primers, the PCR was carried out. The method was immunoSEQ multiplex PCR; TCRdb's version includes in-frame clones alone and lacks a portion of them. The sample consists of some 110,000 clones, about 62% of them appearing once. V was pared by 4 bases and J by 7 bases, with 7 bases between. The CDR3 sequence is 11 residues long. CDR1 is SEHNR, CDR2 FQNEAQ, per germline (reference sequence). The chain links TRBV7-9 to TRBJ1-2; D remains unclear. This clonotype was obtained from a woman in her thirties or forties in good health and CMV-seropositive. Sequenced input: PBMCs. The CDR3 region is CASSSTSGYTF. The CDR3 bases are TGTGCCAGCAGCTCTACCTCTGGCTACACCTTC.